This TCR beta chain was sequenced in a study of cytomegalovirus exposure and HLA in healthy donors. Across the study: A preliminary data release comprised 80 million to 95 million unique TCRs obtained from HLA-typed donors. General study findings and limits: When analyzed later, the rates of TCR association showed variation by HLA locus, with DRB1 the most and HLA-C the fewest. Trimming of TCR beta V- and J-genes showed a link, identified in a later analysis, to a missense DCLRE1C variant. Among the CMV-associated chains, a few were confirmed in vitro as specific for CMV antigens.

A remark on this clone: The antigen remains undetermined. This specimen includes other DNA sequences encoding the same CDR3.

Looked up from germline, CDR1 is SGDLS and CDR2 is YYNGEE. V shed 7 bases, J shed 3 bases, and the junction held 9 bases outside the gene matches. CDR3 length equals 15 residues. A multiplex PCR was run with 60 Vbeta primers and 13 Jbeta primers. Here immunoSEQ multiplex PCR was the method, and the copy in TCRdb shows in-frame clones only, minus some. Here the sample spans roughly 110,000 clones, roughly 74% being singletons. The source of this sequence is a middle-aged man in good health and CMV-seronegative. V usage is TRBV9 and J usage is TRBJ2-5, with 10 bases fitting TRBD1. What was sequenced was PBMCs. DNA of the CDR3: TGTGCCAGCGCCGGAACCGGGACAGGGGAAGAGACCCAGTACTTC. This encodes CASAGTGTGEETQYF.